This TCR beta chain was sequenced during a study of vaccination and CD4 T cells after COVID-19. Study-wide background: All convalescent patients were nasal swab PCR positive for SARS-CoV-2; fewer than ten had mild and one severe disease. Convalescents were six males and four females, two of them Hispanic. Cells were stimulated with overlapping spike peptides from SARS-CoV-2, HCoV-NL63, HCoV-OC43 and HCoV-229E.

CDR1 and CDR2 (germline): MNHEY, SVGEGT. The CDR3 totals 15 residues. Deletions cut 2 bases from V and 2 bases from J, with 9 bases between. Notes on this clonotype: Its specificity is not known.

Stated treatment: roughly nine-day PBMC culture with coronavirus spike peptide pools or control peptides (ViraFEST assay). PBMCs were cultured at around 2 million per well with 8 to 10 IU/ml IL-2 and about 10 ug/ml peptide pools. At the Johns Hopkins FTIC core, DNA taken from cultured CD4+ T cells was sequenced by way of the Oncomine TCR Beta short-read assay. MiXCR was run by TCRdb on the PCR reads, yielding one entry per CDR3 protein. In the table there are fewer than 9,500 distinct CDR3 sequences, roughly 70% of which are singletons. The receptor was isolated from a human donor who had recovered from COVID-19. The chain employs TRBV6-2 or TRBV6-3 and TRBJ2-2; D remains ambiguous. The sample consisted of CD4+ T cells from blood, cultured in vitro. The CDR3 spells CASSYDKFNTGELFF. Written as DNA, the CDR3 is TGTGCCAGCAGTTACGACAAATTTAACACCGGGGAGCTGTTTTTT.